The T cell receptor beta chain under discussion was sequenced for a study of blood T cell repertoires in COVID-19 (dated by TCRdb to 2018 to 2021). Looking at the study overall: Samples from collaborators originated in the United States, Italy and Spain and spanned both the acute and convalescent phases of COVID-19. The prospective study material was composed of cDNA or gDNA derived from T cells, B-cell-depleted T cells, or PBMCs. Deeply sampled blood TCRbeta repertoires from subjects exposed to, actively infected with, or recovered from COVID-19 were included in the dataset. The repertoires were released in a freely available public database intended as a resource for research on the immune response to SARS-CoV-2. The samples were drawn from two sources: the first 160 participants of the ongoing ImmuneRACE study, and 1,254 subjects contributed by 6 global collaborators. A de-identified subject ID, COVID-19 status, age in years and sex were almost always included in the sample metadata. Where available, HLA class I and class II types were obtained from metadata supplied by the sample provider rather than from assay-based typing. The paper as a whole reports these results and caveats: The quantity of clinical and demographic metadata differed by source and by participant and was supplied without curation.

Turning to this clone: This clone's antigen is unknown. The sample holds no much larger clone one base away, and base qualities are not on file.

Whole blood was collected in K2EDTA tubes by collaborating institutions according to the institutions' own protocols. For TCRbeta analysis, collaborator samples were shipped as frozen whole blood, as isolated PBMCs, or as DNA extracted from either sample type. The germline V gene specifies MGHRA as CDR1 and YSYEKL as CDR2. The CDR3 goes from the cysteine to the phenylalanine over 13 residues. The kept DNA is CDR3 alone, 39 bases in frame from the first base. V loses 3 bases of germline sequence and J loses 13 bases, and the interval between the two ends is 13 bases. TCRbeta CDR3 regions were amplified from genomic DNA using the immunoSEQ Assay, a bias-controlled multiplex PCR. In the source study's methods: Nucleated cell counts per sample were estimated from amplification of reference gene primers within the assay. To quantify the absolute abundance of each unique TCRbeta CDR3 rearrangement, sequence reads were collapsed and filtered. For each sample, productive Simpson clonality was calculated by taking the square root of Simpson's diversity index across productive rearrangements. TCRdb limited this immuneACCESS table to in-frame rearrangements with V and J called. A share of clones is missing; checked studies link under half to unresolved V genes, and the rest is unexplained. V and J calls and clone size come straight from that table; D and trimming were deduced from the DNA. The sample records roughly 410,000 clones, around 92% of which are singletons. Of the sample, 1% to 1.5% is held by the ten largest clones.

The TCR originated in a man between 35 and 55 years old with acute or convalescent COVID-19. Specimen: peripheral blood. Rearrangement joined TRBV4-1 to TRBJ1-6, with the D segment identity uncertain. The CDR3 here reads CASSQARDWPLHF. The base sequence is TGCGCCAGCAGCCAGGCGAGGGATTGGCCCCTCCACTTT.